This T cell receptor beta chain was found in a study of Ad26.COV2.S vaccination and SARS-CoV-2 variants. Sequencing was performed with immunoSEQ multiplex PCR; in TCRdb, only in-frame clones are kept and a portion is missing. The data contain roughly 250,000 clones, around 85% of them singletons. As for treatment: roughly 20 received Ad26.COV2.S at low or high dose, single or two shots; several received placebo; per-sample allocation not given. Collection of samples fell on day 63 after the first vaccine or placebo injection. The source was peripheral blood, collected in a trial of Ad26.COV2.S vaccine versus placebo. This TCR was sampled from a person between 18 and 65 years old who received the Ad26.COV2.S COVID-19 vaccine or a placebo.

The CDR3 nucleotides read TGTGCCTGGATACGGGACTCCTACAATGAGCAGTTCTTC. Its translation is CAWIRDSYNEQFF. The genes are TRBV30 and TRBJ2-1, with D possibly being TRBD2 (5 bases). Germline CDR1 reads GTSNPN; CDR2 reads SVGIG (reference sequence). CDR3 length: 13 residues. Trimming pared 4 bases from V and 0 bases from J, leaving 7 bases between. Full variable domain (missing parts from reference TRBV30 and TRBJ2-1): SQTIHQWPATLVQPVGSPLSLECTVEGTSNPNLYWYRQAAGRGLQLLFYSVGIGQISSEVPQNLSASRPQDRQFILSSKKLLLSDSGFYLCAWIRDSYNEQFFGPGTRLTVL.